This T cell receptor (beta chain) was documented in a study of Ad26.COV2.S vaccination and SARS-CoV-2 variants. In the study overall: Ad26.COV2.S shots went into the muscle once or twice, 56 days apart. Notes on the study in general: TCR breadth and depth analyses may have underestimated total T cell responses.

Per the germline V gene, CDR1 is MNHNY and CDR2 is SVGAGI (reference sequence). V was cut by 6 bases and J by 4 bases, with 16 bases left in between. The length of the CDR3 is 15 residues. To note about this clone: Its specificity is unknown.

Produced via immunoSEQ multiplex PCR; TCRdb's table is partial and in-frame only. This table holds 500,000 or so clones, about 91% found once. As to treatment: some 19 received Ad26.COV2.S at low or high dose, single or two shots; a few received placebo; per-sample allocation not given. Day 63 following the first vaccine or placebo injection was when the samples were taken. Here the sequenced sample was peripheral blood, taken in a trial of Ad26.COV2.S vaccine versus placebo. This clonotype was sampled from a person between 18 and 65 years old who received the Ad26.COV2.S COVID-19 vaccine or a placebo. The chain is built from TRBV6-6 and TRBJ1-3, with D tentatively TRBD1 (6 bases). CDR3 protein: CASRNIQGSGNTIYF. The CDR3 coding sequence is TGTGCCAGCAGGAATATACAGGGTTCAGGAAACACCATATATTTT.